The 19 T cell receptor beta chains presented below share a single source sample, sequenced in a study of T cells in localized non-small cell lung cancer. The method was immunoSEQ multiplex PCR; TCRdb's version includes in-frame clones alone and lacks a portion of them. The top ten clones hold 9.8% of a sample with some 910 clones, about 20% of them seen once. The sample here was normal lung tissue next to the tumor, taken before any cancer treatment. The source of these receptors is an older male donor with stage II squamous cell lung carcinoma.

This clone is classed as large. The chain has TRBV11-3 and TRBJ2-1; a possible D gene is TRBD2 (5 bases). The V end was cut by 7 bases, the J end by 4 bases, with 20 bases between. Per the germline V gene, CDR1 is SGHNT and CDR2 is YENEEA. There are 16 residues in the CDR3. This CDR3 is CASTVGGRPSYNEQFF. In DNA form, the CDR3 reads TGTGCCAGCACCGTTGGAGGTCGGCCTTCGTACAATGAGCAGTTCTTC.

The gene calls are TRBV6-8 and TRBJ1-1; TRBD1 might be the D (6 bases). V shed 5 bases and J shed 1 base, with 20 bases lying between them. Germline V gives CDR1 MNHGY, CDR2 SAAAGT. This CDR3 has 17 amino acids. The CDR3 protein is CASSGGGWYSSNTEAFF. CDR3 bases: TGTGCCAGCAGTGGAGGGGGTTGGTACAGCTCGAACACTGAAGCTTTCTTT.

By proportion, this clone is large. V is TRBV4-1 and J is TRBJ1-4; D possibly corresponds to TRBD1 (5 bases). From germline, CDR1 is MGHRA and CDR2 YSYEKL. Trimming took off 1 base at V and 8 bases at J, with 17 bases between the two ends. This CDR3 is 16 amino acids long. Written as DNA, the CDR3 is TGCGCCAGCAGCCAAGTGGGGGGAAGTTTAGAAGAAAAACTGTTTTTT. Translation gives CASSQVGGSLEEKLFF.

The CDR3 loop is CASSSSNYGYTF. The CDR3 coding sequence is TGCGCCAGCAGCTCGAGTAACTATGGCTACACCTTC. V is TRBV1 and J is TRBJ1-2. TRBV1 is designated a pseudogene. The CDR3 contains 12 residues.

By frequency in the sample, this clone is large. This chain joins TRBV9 and TRBJ1-2, with TRBD1 identical over 8 bases. The V gene's germline CDR1 is SGDLS and CDR2 YYNGEE. V gave up 4 bases and J gave up 4 bases; unmatched junction bases: 9. The CDR3 covers 15 residues. CDR3 protein: CASSLTSGGVYGYTF. The CDR3 DNA reads as TGTGCCAGCAGCCTCACGTCAGGGGGCGTCTATGGCTACACCTTC.

This clone was found a few times. This chain joins TRBV11-3 and TRBJ1-6; TRBD1 matches at 7 bases. Per germline, CDR1 SGHNT and CDR2 YENEEA. The trim removed 4 bases at V and 5 bases at J, leaving 5 bases unmatched. The CDR3 has 15 residues. The CDR3 here is CASSSRGTDNSPLHF. The CDR3 bases are TGTGCCAGCAGCTCACGCGGGACAGATAATTCACCCCTCCACTTT.

A few counts support this clone. This rearrangement joins TRBV9 to TRBJ1-6; a weak D match, TRBD1 (5 bases). The CDR3 is 15 amino acids. Germline values: CDR1 SGDLS, CDR2 YYNGEE. V was clipped by 4 bases and J by 7 bases, with 15 bases between them. CDR3 nucleotides: TGTGCCAGCAGCCCCAGGGCGGGAGGGAATTCACCCCTCCACTTT. Translation gives CASSPRAGGNSPLHF. The complete variable domain, with remaining parts taken from reference TRBV9 and TRBJ1-6, reads DSGVTQTPKHLITATGQRVTLRCSPRSGDLSVYWYQQSLDQGLQFLIQYYNGEERAKGNILERFSAQQFPDLHSELNLSSLELGDSALYFCASSPRAGGNSPLHFGNGTRLTVT.

This rearrangement joins TRBV6-8 to TRBJ1-3, with a weak D call TRBD1 (5 bases). CDR3 size: 15 residues. CDR1 and CDR2 (germline): MNHGY, SAAAGT. V was shortened by 2 bases and J by 0 bases, with 8 bases between the two germline ends. CDR3 loop: CASSYKGLSGNTIYF. In nucleotides, the CDR3 is TGTGCCAGCAGTTACAAGGGGCTCTCTGGAAACACCATATATTTT.

The chain links TRBV28 to TRBJ2-3; D not certain. The germline V and J ends were trimmed by 3 bases and 1 base, with 11 bases remaining between them. Germline-derived CDR1 and CDR2 are MDHEN and SYDVKM. CDR3 length: 15 amino acids. The CDR3 sequence is CASSLGIAGTDTQYF. The CDR3 nucleotides read TGTGCCAGCAGTTTGGGGATAGCTGGCACAGATACGCAGTATTTT.

This clone occurred a few times. The chain couples TRBV9 to TRBJ1-1; D call uncertain. Germline lookup yields CDR1 SGDLS and CDR2 YYNGEE. The CDR3 covers 13 residues. The germline V and J ends were trimmed by 5 bases and 1 base, with 9 bases remaining between them. For the CDR3, the DNA is TGTGCCAGCAGTGAACAAGCGAACACTGAAGCTTTCTTT. This gives the protein CASSEQANTEAFF.

This clone qualifies as medium-sized. V usage is TRBV11-3 and J usage is TRBJ2-2; 7 bases match TRBD1. Germline CDR1 is SGHNT and CDR2 is YENEEA. The CDR3 is made up of 17 amino acids. V shed 2 bases, J shed 0 bases, and the junction held 6 bases outside the gene matches. The chain's CDR3 is CASSLNRGGPNTGELFF. The CDR3, as DNA: TGTGCCAGCAGCTTAAACAGGGGTGGCCCGAACACCGGGGAGCTGTTTTTT.

This clone was counted a few times. V is TRBV6-8 and J is TRBJ2-7; 8 nucleotides line up with TRBD1. With V trimmed by 6 bases and J by 7 bases, 11 bases remained unmatched. The CDR3 has 14 amino acids. Germline values: CDR1 MNHGY, CDR2 SAAAGT. The CDR3 DNA reads TGTGCCAGCAGCTCGGCCCAGGGGGCGCGGGAGCAGTACTTC. Translation: CASSSAQGAREQYF.

This clone is labeled medium-sized. J is TRBJ1-3 and V is TRBV4-1, with TRBD1 as a possible D gene (6 bases). The CDR3 has 17 amino acids. The germline V gene has CDR1 MGHRA and CDR2 YSYEKL. V lost 1 base and J lost 2, with 15 bases in between. The CDR3 DNA is TGCGCCAGCAGCCAAGGTCCGGGCAGGGGAACTGGAAACACCATATATTTT. This codes for CASSQGPGRGTGNTIYF.

The J gene is TRBJ2-3, the V gene TRBV28; maybe TRBD1 (5 bases). The CDR3 contains 12 residues. Deletions cut 6 bases from V and 3 bases from J, with 7 bases between. Germline-derived CDR1 and CDR2 are MDHEN and SYDVKM. In DNA, the CDR3 is TGTGCCAGCAGCCAGGGAACAGATACGCAGTATTTT. It codes for CASSQGTDTQYF.

This clone is termed large. The chain combines TRBV19 with TRBJ2-2, with 11 bases identical to TRBD1. This CDR3 contains 17 residues. J was trimmed by 1 base and V by 7 bases; bases with no gene match: 8. Germline V gene sequence: CDR1 LNHDA, CDR2 SQIVND (reference sequence). Written as DNA, the CDR3 is TGTGCCAGTAACTCCGGGACAGGGGGGTTGAACACCGGGGAGCTGTTTTTT. This gives the protein CASNSGTGGLNTGELFF.

The genes are TRBV19 and TRBJ1-5; 9 positions match TRBD1. Losses at the gene ends were 3 bases for V and 2 bases for J; bases not matched to a gene: 2. The CDR3 has 15 amino acids. CDR1 and CDR2 from the germline V gene are LNHDA and SQIVND (reference sequence). The CDR3 DNA reads TGTGCCAGTAGTATGGGACAGGGTGGCAATCAGCCCCAGCATTTT. Translation gives CASSMGQGGNQPQHF.

This clone occurred a few times. The V gene is TRBV29-1, the J gene TRBJ1-1; D uncertain. Trimming left V 2 bases short and J 4 bases short, with 11 bases between. The CDR3 length is 13 residues. Per germline, CDR1 SQVTM and CDR2 ANQGSEA. The CDR3 is CSVEYGFGTEAFF. In DNA form, the CDR3 reads TGCAGCGTTGAATATGGTTTTGGCACTGAAGCTTTCTTT.

By share, this clone counts as medium-sized. The V and J genes are TRBV11-3 and TRBJ2-1; 9 bases map to TRBD1. Unmatched junction bases numbered 6, after V lost 4 bases and J lost 2 bases. The CDR3 totals 16 residues. CDR1 is SGHNT, CDR2 YENEEA, per germline. The CDR3 nucleotides are TGTGCCAGCAGCTCCCGACAGGGGGGAACCTACAATGAGCAGTTCTTC. Translating it yields CASSSRQGGTYNEQFF.

The V and J genes are TRBV12-5 and TRBJ2-7; D may be TRBD1 (6 bases). The ends were cut back, 9 bases at V and 0 bases at J, with 12 bases in the middle. Germline V gives CDR1 LGHNT, CDR2 FRNRAP. CDR3 length: 13 residues. CDR3 loop: CASRDTLSYEQYF. In nucleotides, the CDR3 is TGTGCTAGCCGGGACACCCTCTCCTACGAGCAGTACTTC.